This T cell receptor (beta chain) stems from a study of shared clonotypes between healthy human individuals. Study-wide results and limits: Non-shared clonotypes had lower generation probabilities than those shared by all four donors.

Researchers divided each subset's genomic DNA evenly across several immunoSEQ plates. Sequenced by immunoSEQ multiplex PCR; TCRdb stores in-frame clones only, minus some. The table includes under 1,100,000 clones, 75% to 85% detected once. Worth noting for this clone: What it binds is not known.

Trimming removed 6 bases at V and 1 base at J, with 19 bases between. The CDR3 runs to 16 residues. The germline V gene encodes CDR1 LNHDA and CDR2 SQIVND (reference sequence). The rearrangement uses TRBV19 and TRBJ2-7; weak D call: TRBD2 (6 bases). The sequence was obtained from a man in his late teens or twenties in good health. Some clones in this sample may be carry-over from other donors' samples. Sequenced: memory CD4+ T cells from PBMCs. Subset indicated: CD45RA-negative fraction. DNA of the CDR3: TGTGCCAGTAGCAACCGGGTGGCGGGATGGTCCTACGAGCAGTACTTC. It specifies CASSNRVAGWSYEQYF.